These 27 T cell receptor beta chains share one sample of origin, sequenced in a study of T cells after yellow fever vaccination. TCRdb re-called the 5' RACE reads with MiXCR, one entry per CDR3 protein. The table lists under 500,000 distinct CDR3 sequences, roughly 20% of them singletons. Sequencing was performed on PBMCs, taken before the yellow fever booster vaccination. Source of these receptors: a man younger than 30 who received the YFV17D yellow fever vaccine.

The V call is TRBV20-1, the J call TRBJ2-3, with 8 bases fitting TRBD2. Losses at the gene ends were 2 bases for V and 2 bases for J; bases not matched to a gene: 3. CDR3 length: 14 amino acids. From germline, CDR1 is DFQATT and CDR2 SNEGSKA (reference sequence). The chain's CDR3 is CSARNSGTTDTQYF. The CDR3 DNA follows: TGCAGTGCTAGAAATAGCGGGACCACAGATACGCAGTATTTT.

The J gene is TRBJ2-3, the V gene TRBV9, with D possibly TRBD2 on 6 matching bases. V was pared by 2 bases and J by 3 bases, with 10 bases between. Germline V CDR1 and CDR2: SGDLS, YYNGEE. CDR3 length: 14 residues. CDR3 sequence reads: CASSVPGTTDTQYF. As DNA, the CDR3 is TGTGCCAGCAGCGTCCCCGGGACTACAGATACGCAGTATTTT.

This chain joins TRBV10-3 and TRBJ2-6, with TRBD1 matching over 11 bases. The V segment lost 6 bases and the J segment 0 bases; nucleotides outside the gene matches: 7. The V gene's germline CDR1 is ENHRY and CDR2 SYGVKD. CDR3 length equals 18 residues. CDR3 in amino acids: CAIRIGDRGTSGANVLTF. DNA for the CDR3: TGTGCCATCAGGATTGGGGACAGGGGGACCTCTGGGGCCAACGTCCTGACTTTC.

As regards this clonotype: At one end, the junction sequence differs from germline, possibly due to a read error. The chain combines TRBV24-1 with TRBJ2-1; D unclear. Germline-derived CDR1 and CDR2 are KGHDR and SFDVKD. This CDR3 has 12 amino acids. CDR3 sequence reads: CATSDLATRLWF. CDR3 nucleotide sequence: TGTGCCACCAGTGATTTGGCCACCCGCTTGTGGTTC.

Notes on this clonotype: With a much larger clone just one base away, this may be a read error. V gene TRBV12-3 or TRBV12-4 combines with J gene TRBJ2-7, with D tentatively TRBD1 or TRBD2 (5 bases each). This CDR3 spans 14 amino acids. Written as DNA, the CDR3 is TGTGCCAGCAGTTCAGGGACCGGGTTCTACGAGAAGTACTTC. Amino acid sequence: CASSSGTGFYEKYF.

This clonotype was observed a few times. This rearrangement joins TRBV12-3 or TRBV12-4 to TRBJ1-1; no reliable D call. The V gene lost 5 bases and the J gene lost 8 bases, with 15 bases spanning the gap. The CDR3 spans 13 residues. DNA for the CDR3: TGTGCCAGCAGTCCAGGACCGCTTGGGGAAGCTTTCTTT. Its protein product is CASSPGPLGEAFF.

This clonotype showed up just a few times. V gene TRBV3-1 combines with J gene TRBJ2-3; 8 bases fit TRBD2. CDR1 and CDR2 from the germline V gene are LGHDT and YNNKEL (reference sequence). The J segment lost 2 bases and the V segment lost 4 bases, leaving 8 bases of the junction unmatched. This CDR3 spans 16 amino acids. The CDR3 DNA is TGTGCCAGCAGCCGCACCGGGGGGGGACTCACAGATACGCAGTATTTT. It yields the protein CASSRTGGGLTDTQYF.

A few counts support this clonotype. The V and J genes are TRBV18 and TRBJ1-5, with D tentatively TRBD1 (6 bases). Trimming shortened V by 5 bases and J by 6 bases, and 14 bases separated the two germline ends. The CDR3 consists of 14 residues. The germline V gene encodes CDR1 KGHSH and CDR2 LQKENI. The CDR3 region is CASSYTGTAQPQHF. The DNA of the CDR3 is TGTGCCAGCTCATATACAGGGACGGCTCAGCCCCAGCATTTT. The full variable domain, rest sourced from reference TRBV18 and TRBJ1-5, is NAGVMQNPRHLVRRRGQEARLRCSPMKGHSHVYWYRQLPEEGLKFMVYLQKENIIDESGMPKERFSAEFPKEGPSILRIQQVVRGDSAAYFCASSYTGTAQPQHFGDGTRLSIL.

The rearrangement joins TRBV10-3 to TRBJ1-4; no clear D gene. CDR3 length: 13 residues. Germline V gene lookup returns CDR1 ENHRY and CDR2 SYGVKD. V was cut by 0 bases and J by 7 bases, with 6 bases left in between. CDR3 bases: TGTGCCATCAGTGAGTCGAGTAGTGAAAAACTGTTTTTT. The encoded protein is CAISESSSEKLFF.

V gene TRBV6-5 combines with J gene TRBJ1-1; D remains unclear. V gave up 6 bases and J gave up 4 bases, with 15 bases separating them. The CDR3 runs 14 residues. Germline lookup yields CDR1 MNHEY and CDR2 SVGAGI. The CDR3 sequence: CASRVRELGTEAFF. DNA of the CDR3: TGTGCCAGCAGGGTAAGGGAGTTGGGCACTGAAGCTTTCTTT.

This chain uses TRBV20-1 with TRBJ2-7, with D perhaps given as TRBD1 or TRBD2 (5 bases each). In germline, CDR1 is DFQATT, CDR2 SNEGSKA (reference sequence). The V gene lost 6 bases and the J gene lost 2 bases, with 20 bases spanning the gap. CDR3 size: 15 residues. The CDR3 loop is CSAPLWETAAYEQYF. CDR3 nucleotide sequence: TGCAGTGCGCCCCTCTGGGAGACAGCAGCCTACGAGCAGTACTTC.

Here the CDR3 DNA reads TGTGCCAGCAAAACCGAGGGACAGCTATCTGGAAACACCATATATTTT. Its translation is CASKTEGQLSGNTIYF. The rearrangement links TRBV11-2 to TRBJ1-3; the match to TRBD1 covers 7 bases. V lost 7 bases, J lost 1 base, and 10 bases stayed unmatched. This CDR3 has 16 amino acids. CDR1 is SGHAT and CDR2 is FQNNGV in the germline V gene.

The chain links TRBV20-1 to TRBJ1-1; the D is unclear. Per the germline V gene, CDR1 is DFQATT and CDR2 is SNEGSKA (reference sequence). The CDR3 covers 13 residues. V lost 6 bases and J 0 bases, leaving 11 bases between the germline ends. The DNA for the CDR3 is TGCAGTGCCTCGACACTCTTGAACACTGAAGCTTTCTTT. Translating gives CSASTLLNTEAFF.

The V and J genes are TRBV20-1 and TRBJ1-1; D remains unclear. Germline values: CDR1 DFQATT, CDR2 SNEGSKA (reference sequence). The CDR3 spans 12 residues. Between the trimmed V and J ends, which lost 7 bases and 1 base, there was a span of 10 bases. CDR3 protein: CSELGPNTEAFF. DNA for the CDR3: TGCAGTGAGTTAGGTCCGAACACTGAAGCTTTCTTT.

V is TRBV14 and J is TRBJ2-3; D tentatively fits TRBD1 or TRBD2 (5 bases each). Per germline, CDR1 SGHDN and CDR2 FVKESK. V was clipped by 1 base and J by 8 bases, with 19 bases between them. CDR3 length: 16 residues. The CDR3 is CASSQGVGAFRGTQYF. CDR3 nucleotide sequence: TGTGCCAGCAGCCAAGGAGTCGGGGCGTTCCGGGGTACGCAGTATTTT.

The chain recombines TRBV3-1 with TRBJ1-4; D not resolved. Germline assignment: CDR1 LGHDT and CDR2 YNNKEL (reference sequence). The ends were cut back, 7 bases at V and 3 bases at J, with 9 bases in the middle. This CDR3 has 13 residues. CDR3 in DNA: TGTGCCAGCAAATTTGGTTCTAATGAAAAACTGTTTTTT. Its translation: CASKFGSNEKLFF.

This chain joins TRBV7-9 and TRBJ2-1; D unresolved. This CDR3 contains 16 residues. CDR1 and CDR2 from the germline V gene are SEHNR and FQNEAQ (reference sequence). The V and J ends lost 4 bases and 4 bases respectively, with 17 bases between them. The CDR3 coding sequence is TGTGCCAGCAGCTCGAATCGGATGACGGCTTACAATGAGCAGTTCTTC. This translates into CASSSNRMTAYNEQFF.

The chain recombines TRBV6-5 with TRBJ2-1; TRBD1 or TRBD2 may be the D gene (6 bases each). The CDR3 is made up of 16 amino acids. V lost 0 bases, J lost 6 bases, and 15 bases lay in between. CDR1 is MNHEY, CDR2 SVGAGI, per germline. The chain's CDR3 is CASSYSVWGAGNEQFF. CDR3 nucleotides: TGTGCCAGCAGTTACTCGGTGTGGGGGGCAGGCAATGAGCAGTTCTTC.

The chain recombines TRBV6-2 or TRBV6-3 with TRBJ1-2; 8 bases line up with TRBD1. The junction had 16 bases not matched to a gene; V was cut back by 6 bases and J by 4 bases. CDR1 and CDR2 from the germline V gene are MNHEY and SVGEGT. The CDR3 contains 17 residues. CDR3 protein: CASSYAHGQGPLYGYTF. Here the CDR3 DNA reads TGTGCCAGCAGCTATGCCCACGGACAGGGCCCCCTCTATGGCTACACCTTC.

This rearrangement joins TRBV7-2 to TRBJ2-7, with 9 positions matching TRBD1. The CDR3 runs to 16 residues. Trimming removed 6 bases from V and 4 bases from J; junction bases left unmatched: 13. Germline V gene sequence: CDR1 SGHTA, CDR2 FQGNSA. For the CDR3, the DNA is TGTGCCAGCAGTTACCCCGGGACAGGGAGGAGGTACGAGCAGTACTTC. As protein: CASSYPGTGRRYEQYF.

V gene TRBV11-2 combines with J gene TRBJ2-1, with a weak D call TRBD2 (5 bases). The CDR3 has 16 residues. The V gene lost 1 base and the J gene lost 1 base, with 11 bases spanning the gap. CDR1 and CDR2 (germline): SGHAT, FQNNGV. As DNA, the CDR3 is TGTGCCAGCAGCTTAGCAGGTAGGGAGTCCTACAATGAGCAGTTCTTC. This codes for CASSLAGRESYNEQFF.

The rearrangement links TRBV12-3 or TRBV12-4 to TRBJ2-7, with 7 bases that match TRBD2. The CDR3 is 15 amino acids. Trimming at V came to 6 bases and at J to 0 bases, leaving 8 bases not matched to a gene. CDR3 DNA: TGTGCCAGCAGACTGGGTAGACTAGCCTCCTACGAGCAGTACTTC. This gives the protein CASRLGRLASYEQYF.

The genes are TRBV7-9 and TRBJ1-2; a weak D match, TRBD1 (6 bases). The CDR3 spans 16 residues. CDR1 SEHNR and CDR2 FQNEAQ come from the germline V gene (reference sequence). The germline V and J ends were trimmed by 5 bases and 4 bases, with 20 bases remaining between them. The CDR3 protein is CASSPMTGGTTYGYTF. For the CDR3, the DNA is TGTGCCAGCAGCCCCATGACGGGCGGGACAACCTATGGCTACACCTTC.

This clonotype was counted between two and nine times. V gene TRBV27 combines with J gene TRBJ2-5; D is perhaps TRBD2 (6 bases). CDR1 is MNHEY and CDR2 is SMNVEV in the germline V gene (reference sequence). The ends were cut back, 6 bases at V and 5 bases at J, with 13 bases in the middle. This CDR3 comprises 13 residues. For the CDR3, the DNA is TGTGCCAGCAGGCGGGAAAGCCAGGAGACCCAGTACTTC. This codes for CASRRESQETQYF.

V is TRBV12-3 or TRBV12-4 and J is TRBJ1-2, with a weak D call TRBD1 (5 bases). V was shortened by 4 bases and J by 9 bases, with 21 bases between the two germline ends. This CDR3 contains 15 residues. For the CDR3, the DNA is TGTGCCAGCAGTTCTATGCAGGGCGTTATCTCTAGCTACACCTTC. As protein: CASSSMQGVISSYTF.

V usage is TRBV7-9 and J usage is TRBJ1-1; no definite D call. Per germline, CDR1 SEHNR and CDR2 FQNEAQ (reference sequence). The V and J ends lost 5 bases and 8 bases respectively, with 12 bases between them. This CDR3 is 12 amino acids long. CDR3 nucleotide sequence: TGTGCCAGCAGCAAGTGGACGGGCGAAGCTTTCTTT. Protein product: CASSKWTGEAFF.

The V call is TRBV6-5, the J call TRBJ1-1; 7 nucleotides match TRBD1. Germline lookup yields CDR1 MNHEY and CDR2 SVGAGI. The CDR3 is 16 amino acids. The ends lost 5 bases at V and 4 bases at J; junction bases unmatched: 13. The CDR3 protein is CASSNEEGQQSTEAFF. As DNA, the CDR3 is TGTGCCAGCAGTAACGAAGAGGGACAGCAGAGCACTGAAGCTTTCTTT.